These 21 T cell receptor beta chains were sequenced from one sample in a study of T cells in Graves' hyperthyroidism and ophthalmopathy. Using RNA transcripts as the source, TCR beta CDR3 regions were amplified. The HTBI set primed first-round TCR CDR3 RT-PCR. One entry per CDR3 protein results from TCRdb running MiXCR on the multiplex PCR reads. The table shows over 450,000 distinct CDR3 sequences, with approximately 15% occurring only once. Sequencing input: blood. These receptors all stem from a woman between 18 and 29 years old with Graves' hyperthyroidism.

This clonotype was counted between two and nine times. The chain has TRBV2 and TRBJ2-1; D remains ambiguous. V lost 10 bases and J 6 bases, leaving 16 bases between the germline ends. The CDR3 totals 13 residues. The germline gives CDR1 SNHLY, CDR2 FYNNEI. In DNA, the CDR3 is TGTGCCACAGCCAGGCCCTTCATCAATGAGCAGTTCTTC. It is translated as CATARPFINEQFF.

This clonotype came up many times. The V and J genes are TRBV29-1 and TRBJ2-5; TRBD2 aligns across 8 bases. Germline CDR1 SQVTM, CDR2 ANQGSEA. The CDR3 is 14 amino acids. After removal of 5 bases from V and 4 bases from J, the junction contained 9 bases not matched to a gene. CDR3 DNA sequence: TGCAGCGTTATCGGACTAGCACCTCGAGAGACCCAGTACTTC. Translated, it gives CSVIGLAPRETQYF.

This clonotype was observed at least ten times. The chain combines TRBV29-1 with TRBJ2-3; a weak D match, TRBD1 (6 bases). Deletions cut 7 bases from V and 4 bases from J, with 24 bases between. CDR1 and CDR2 (germline): SQVTM, ANQGSEA. There are 16 residues in the CDR3. The CDR3 is CSGKGGYIQGADTQYF. The CDR3 coding sequence is TGCAGCGGTAAGGGTGGCTATATACAGGGAGCAGATACGCAGTATTTT.

This clonotype was recorded a few times. At one end the junction does not follow the germline gene, possibly because of a read error. The V gene is TRBV24-1, the J gene TRBJ2-5, with a tentative D call TRBD2 (5 bases). Looked up from germline, CDR1 is KGHDR and CDR2 is SFDVKD. The CDR3 is 15 residues long. The DNA of the CDR3 is TGTGCCACCAGCGATTTGCCTGGTGGGGAGGAGACCCAGTACTTC. It translates to CATSDLPGGEETQYF.

This clonotype was detected ten times or more. This chain joins TRBV27 and TRBJ1-2; D is uncertain. The ends were cut back, 4 bases at V and 5 bases at J, with 17 bases in the middle. This CDR3 is built from 15 residues. CDR1 is MNHEY, CDR2 SMNVEV, per germline (reference sequence). The CDR3 DNA reads as TGTGCCAGCAGTTCTACAAACCCTTTACCTTATGGCTACACCTTC. Protein sequence: CASSSTNPLPYGYTF.

This clonotype was observed many times. The chain has TRBV12-3 or TRBV12-4 and TRBJ1-2, with TRBD1 identical over 7 bases. The CDR3 sequence is 14 residues long. Germline trimming cut 4 bases from V and 4 bases from J; bases unmatched to any gene: 6. For the CDR3, the DNA is TGTGCCAGCAGTTCCGCGGACAGGCTCTATGGCTACACCTTC. This sequence encodes CASSSADRLYGYTF.

This clonotype was recorded at least ten times. The chain employs TRBV7-9 and TRBJ1-1, with a weak D call TRBD1 (6 bases). Trimming pared 7 bases from V and 3 bases from J, leaving 18 bases between. Germline loops: CDR1 SEHNR, CDR2 FQNEAQ (reference sequence). The CDR3 is 15 residues long. The DNA of the CDR3 is TGTGCCAGCACCCCGATGGCGGGGGCGGACACTGAAGCTTTCTTT. Protein: CASTPMAGADTEAFF. The full variable domain, with the rest looked up from reference TRBV7-9 and TRBJ1-1, is DTGVSQNPRHKITKRGQNVTFRCDPISEHNRLYWYRQTLGQGPEFLTYFQNEAQLEKSRLLSDRFSAERPKGSFSTLEIQRTEQGDSAMYLCASTPMAGADTEAFFGQGTRLTVV.

The V call is TRBV18, the J call TRBJ1-5; D remains ambiguous. Germline assignment: CDR1 KGHSH and CDR2 LQKENI. The CDR3 covers 16 residues. Between the trimmed V and J ends, which lost 1 base and 4 bases, there was a span of 14 bases. CDR3 sequence (DNA): TGTGCCAGCTCACCACAAAGGATGGGGAGAAATCAGCCCCAGCATTTT. Translating gives CASSPQRMGRNQPQHF.

This clonotype has at least ten counts. The CDR3 is CASSPGQRTFDYEQYV. CDR3 nucleotides: TGTGCCAGCAGTCCGGGACAGCGCACATTTGACTACGAGCAGTACGTC. The chain carries TRBV2 and TRBJ2-7; 7 nucleotides align to TRBD1. The V gene's germline CDR1 is SNHLY and CDR2 FYNNEI. V was pared by 5 bases and J by 3 bases, with 13 bases of the junction left unmatched. The CDR3 length is 16 residues.

The sample holds many counts of this clonotype. The CDR3 region is CASICEQFF. DNA for the CDR3: TGTGCCAGTATATGTGAGCAGTTCTTC. V and J are TRBV19 and TRBJ2-1; D uncertain. V was trimmed by 7 bases and J by 9 bases, leaving 4 bases between them. CDR1 is LNHDA and CDR2 is SQIVND in the germline V gene (reference sequence). The CDR3 length is 9 residues.

There are many counts of this clonotype. This rearrangement joins TRBV29-1 to TRBJ1-1; tentative D call: TRBD1 (5 bases). The CDR3 covers 11 residues. The V end lost 7 bases, the J end lost 7 bases, and 13 bases lay between the germline ends. Germline values: CDR1 SQVTM, CDR2 ANQGSEA. Here the CDR3 reads CSARGEREAFF. CDR3 nucleotide sequence: TGCAGCGCCCGGGGGGAGCGTGAAGCTTTCTTT.

This clonotype was recorded a few times. This chain links TRBV3-1 with TRBJ2-7; D remains ambiguous. Germline V gene lookup returns CDR1 LGHDT and CDR2 YNNKEL (reference sequence). This CDR3 contains 13 residues. V dropped 6 bases and J dropped 5 bases, with 14 bases sitting between them. CDR3 sequence (DNA): TGTGCCAGCAGTATCGAGCAGTTCGACGAGCAGTACTTC. Translating it yields CASSIEQFDEQYF.

In this sample, this clonotype turned up a few times. This chain connects TRBV29-1 to TRBJ1-2; D remains ambiguous. CDR1 SQVTM and CDR2 ANQGSEA come from the germline V gene. The CDR3 extends over 14 amino acids. V lost 7 bases and J lost 8, with 23 bases in between. The CDR3 here is CSAGVKVGSGGYTF. In DNA form, the CDR3 reads TGCAGCGCCGGCGTGAAGGTGGGATCGGGGGGCTACACCTTC. The full variable domain, rest sourced from reference TRBV29-1 and TRBJ1-2, is SAVISQKPSRDICQRGTSLTIQCQVDSQVTMMFWYRQQPGQSLTLIATANQGSEATYESGFVIDKFPISRPNLTFSTLTVSNMSPEDSSIYLCSAGVKVGSGGYTFGSGTRLTVV.

A word on this clonotype: A much larger clone is a single base away; this may be a read error. This sequence joins TRBV18 and TRBJ2-2; D gene uncertain. Germline CDR1 KGHSH, CDR2 LQKENI. CDR3 length: 15 residues. The CDR3 loop is CASLPLGKNTGELFF. CDR3 nucleotide sequence: TGTGCCAGCTTACCACTCGGAAAGAACACCGGGGAGCTGTTTTTT.

The V and J genes are TRBV27 and TRBJ2-5; 7 bases fit TRBD2. V shed 1 base, J shed 4 bases, and the junction held 9 bases outside the gene matches. Germline CDR1 and CDR2: MNHEY and SMNVEV (reference sequence). The length of the CDR3 is 16 residues. The CDR3 nucleotides read TGTGCCAGCAGTTTATGGGGCGGGAGTGGTGGAGAGACCCAGTACTTC. It is translated as CASSLWGGSGGETQYF.

This clonotype was counted a few times. The rearrangement links TRBV7-2 to TRBJ2-1; TRBD1 or TRBD2 may be the D gene (6 bases each). There are 15 residues in the CDR3. Trimming removed 5 bases at V and 10 bases at J, with 21 bases between. The germline gives CDR1 SGHTA, CDR2 FQGNSA. The CDR3 DNA follows: TGTGCCAGCAGCCCTAGCCCGTTGGGGGGCAGGGAGCAGTTCTTC. This gives the protein CASSPSPLGGREQFF.

In this sample, this clonotype turned up many times. The rearrangement uses TRBV11-2 and TRBJ2-3; 9 bases match TRBD2. After removal of 7 bases from V and 2 bases from J, the junction contained 10 bases not matched to a gene. This CDR3 is 16 amino acids long. Germline CDR1 and CDR2: SGHAT and FQNNGV. CDR3 residues: CASNPRGRENTDTQYF. The CDR3, as DNA: TGTGCCAGCAACCCCCGCGGGAGGGAAAACACAGATACGCAGTATTTT. The variable domain in full, with the rest retrieved from reference TRBV11-2 and TRBJ2-3, is EAGVAQSPRYKIIEKRQSVAFWCNPISGHATLYWYQQILGQGPKLLIQFQNNGVVDDSQLPKDRFSAERLKGVDSTLKIQPAKLEDSAVYLCASNPRGRENTDTQYFGPGTRLTVL.

This clonotype has just a few counts. This chain joins TRBV27 and TRBJ2-3, with TRBD2 matching 10 bases. The CDR3 loop spans 15 amino acids. CDR1 and CDR2 from the germline V gene are MNHEY and SMNVEV (reference sequence). V shed 2 bases, J shed 5 bases, and the junction held 4 bases outside the gene matches. DNA of the CDR3: TGTGCCAGCAGTTTAAGCGGGAGGGCCGGAGATACGCAGTATTTT. Residues: CASSLSGRAGDTQYF.

The chain recombines TRBV19 with TRBJ2-7; 10 nucleotides agree with TRBD1. The germline gives CDR1 LNHDA, CDR2 SQIVND (reference sequence). With V trimmed by 4 bases and J by 4 bases, 4 bases remained unmatched. CDR3 length: 14 residues. The CDR3 loop is CASSTAGQGYEQYF. Written as DNA, the CDR3 is TGTGCCAGTAGTACTGCGGGACAGGGGTACGAGCAGTACTTC.

This clonotype was seen a handful of times. This could be a read error, since a much larger clone is one nucleotide away. The CDR3 loop reads CASSFGASEIEEQYV. DNA for the CDR3: TGTGCCAGCAGTTTTGGTGCTAGCGAGATTGAAGAGCAGTACGTC. The V call is TRBV12-3 or TRBV12-4, the J call TRBJ2-7; tentative D call: TRBD2 (6 bases). CDR3 length equals 15 residues. Trimming took 3 bases from V and 7 from J, leaving 19 bases between them.

Many counts were recorded for this clonotype. The CDR3 coding sequence is TGCGCCAGCAGCCCCCGACCGTACCAAGAGACCCAGTACTTC. It translates to CASSPRPYQETQYF. The rearrangement uses TRBV5-1 and TRBJ2-5; D gene unclear. The length of the CDR3 is 14 residues. V was shortened by 4 bases and J by 0 bases, with 10 bases between the two germline ends. Germline V gives CDR1 SGHRS, CDR2 YFSETQ.